The present entry profiles one T cell receptor (beta chain) with its context. This sample stems from a study of blood T cell repertoires in COVID-19. Turning to the study itself: Specimens from acute and convalescent COVID-19 originated in the United States, Italy and Spain.

V lost 0 bases to trimming and J lost 4 bases; unmatched junction nucleotides: 6. The CDR3 consists of 17 residues. CDR1 MNHEY and CDR2 SVGEGT come from the germline V gene. Assignments of participants to cohorts depended upon their own reported clinical history. Resolution of symptoms, clearance, or two negative PCRs was present in recovered Cohort 3 donors. Clones were sequenced by immunoSEQ multiplex PCR, and TCRdb holds only the in-frame ones, with some missing. The repertoire holds a few hundred thousand clones, with approximately 83% as singletons. V usage is TRBV6-2 or TRBV6-3 and J usage is TRBJ1-5; 10 positions match TRBD1. The sequenced sample consisted of PBMCs or T cells enriched from blood (not recorded which). The source is a man aged 30-40 years who had recovered from COVID-19. CDR3 in DNA: TGTGCCAGCAGTTACTCGTCCGGGACAGGGGTAAATCAGCCCCAGCATTTT. This codes for CASSYSSGTGVNQPQHF.